Listed below are T cell receptor beta chains from one sample, sequenced in a study of T cell responses to AZD1222 COVID-19 vaccine. The table came from immunoSEQ multiplex PCR; TCRdb's copy has only in-frame clones and leaves some out. The table includes about 73,000 clones, roughly nine tenths detected once. The starting material was peripheral blood, obtained 28 days after the second AZD1222 dose. Receptor source: an adult who received the AZD1222 COVID-19 vaccine. CDR3s include the opening cysteine and the closing phenylalanine or tryptophan. A D gene is named only where the DNA matches it firmly. A clone size is listed for some rows: how often the clone was seen (once, few, many), or a class if it is expanded.

v_gene	d_gene	j_gene	abundance	len	CDR3nt	CDR3aa
TRBV9	.	TRBJ2-3	.	16	TGTGCCAGCAGCGTGTCACTAGACACCCGCACAGATACGCAGTATTTT	CASSVSLDTRTDTQYF
TRBV14	TRBD2	TRBJ2-5	.	13	TGTGCCAGCAGCTTGGGACTAGTAGAGACCCAGTACTTC	CASSLGLVETQYF
TRBV19	.	TRBJ1-2	.	13	TGTGCCAGTAGTATCCGCAGGGCCTATGGCTACACCTTC	CASSIRRAYGYTF
TRBV30	.	TRBJ2-2	.	12	TGTGCCCGGCAGGGTGGCACCGGGGAGCTGTTTTTT	CARQGGTGELFF
TRBV30	.	TRBJ1-2	.	15	TGTGCCTGGGTCCGAACCAAGGGGGACCCCTATGGCTACACCTTC	CAWVRTKGDPYGYTF
TRBV11-3	TRBD2	TRBJ2-3	.	18	TGTGCCAGCAGCCAAGCCCCCTTTAGCGGGAGGGCCTCAGATACGCAGTATTTT	CASSQAPFSGRASDTQYF
TRBV15	TRBD2	TRBJ2-5	.	16	TGTGCCACCAGCAGAGATTCCCTAGCGGGGGGGTGGACCCAGTACTTC	CATSRDSLAGGWTQYF
TRBV30	.	TRBJ1-4	.	15	TGTGCCTGGTCCCCCGGGCACCTAACTAATGAAAAACTGTTTTTT	CAWSPGHLTNEKLFF
TRBV5-1	.	TRBJ2-1	.	18	TGCGCCAGCAGCTTGGCCTCGACAGGGGCTAGCGGGAACAATGAGCAGTTCTTC	CASSLASTGASGNNEQFF
TRBV16	.	TRBJ1-2	.	15	TGTGCCAGCAGCCAATATCCGGGGCCTTCCTATGGCTACACCTTC	CASSQYPGPSYGYTF
TRBV11-2	.	TRBJ1-4	.	14	TGTGCCAGCAGCGGTGGGACGGGGGAAGGAAAACTGTTTTTT	CASSGGTGEGKLFF
TRBV6-2/TRBV6-3	TRBD2	TRBJ2-5	.	19	TGTGCCAGCAGCACTCTTAGGACTAGCGGGGAGACACAACAAGAGACCCAGTACTTC	CASSTLRTSGETQQETQYF
TRBV18	TRBD1	TRBJ1-5	.	14	TGTGCCAGCTCACGAACAGGGGGCTATCAGCCCCAGCATTTT	CASSRTGGYQPQHF
TRBV3-1/TRBV3-2	.	TRBJ2-1	.	12	TGTGCCAGCAGCCAAGCCATCAATGAGCAGTTCTTC	CASSQAINEQFF
TRBV3-1/TRBV3-2	TRBD2	TRBJ2-1	.	13	TGTGCCAGCAGCCCAATAGGGACTAGAGGGGCGTTCTTC	CASSPIGTRGAFF
TRBV4-3	.	TRBJ2-5	.	15	TGCGCCAGCAGCCAAGATCGAACGGGGCAAGAGACCCAGTACTTC	CASSQDRTGQETQYF
TRBV7-9	.	TRBJ2-1	.	15	TGTGCCAGCAGGTCCGATAGGGGCTCCTACAATGAGCAGTTCTTC	CASRSDRGSYNEQFF
TRBV9	TRBD1	TRBJ2-7	.	16	TGTGCCAGCAGCGTCTCCACAGGGGGCGCCCCCTACGAGCAGTACTTC	CASSVSTGGAPYEQYF
TRBV6-6	TRBD1	TRBJ2-1	.	16	TGTGCCAGCAGTTACTCCGGGACAGTATCCTACAATGAGCAGTTCTTC	CASSYSGTVSYNEQFF
TRBV5-6	.	TRBJ2-7	.	14	TGTGCCAGCAGCTTCGGACAAAAGTACTACGAGCAGTACTTC	CASSFGQKYYEQYF
TRBV6-5	TRBD1	TRBJ1-1	.	14	TGTGCCAGCAGTCCCGACAGGGGGTACACTGAAGCTTTCTTT	CASSPDRGYTEAFF
TRBV5-4	.	TRBJ1-4	.	14	TGTGCCAGCAGCTTCGGGGGTTCTAATGAAAAACTGTTTTTT	CASSFGGSNEKLFF
TRBV30	.	TRBJ1-5	.	15	TGTGCCTGGAGCGCGGGTAGTAGCGGCAATCAGCCCCAGCATTTT	CAWSAGSSGNQPQHF
TRBV7-2	.	TRBJ1-2	.	12	TGTGCCAGCAGCCCCCCGGACTATGGCTACACCTTC	CASSPPDYGYTF
TRBV11-2	.	TRBJ2-2	.	13	TGTGCCAGCAGCATGCTCCACACCGGGGAGCTGTTTTTT	CASSMLHTGELFF
TRBV6-5	.	TRBJ1-5	few	15	TGTGCCAGTCAAGGAAGGGCGACTAGCAATCAGCCCCAGCATTTT	CASQGRATSNQPQHF
TRBV2	.	TRBJ1-5	.	16	TGTGCCAGCAGTTTACAGGGTGGGTATGGCAATCAGCCCCAGCATTTT	CASSLQGGYGNQPQHF
TRBV7-8	TRBD1	TRBJ1-6	.	14	TGTGCCAGCAGCTTGGACAGGGCGGCTTCACCCCTCCACTTT	CASSLDRAASPLHF
TRBV6-5	TRBD1	TRBJ1-1	once	15	TGTGCCAGCAGATCCTCTGGACAGGGGGCCACTGAAGCTTTCTTT	CASRSSGQGATEAFF
TRBV11-3	TRBD1	TRBJ2-7	.	14	TGTGCCAGCAGCCCGGCGACAGGGTCCTACGAGCAGTACTTC	CASSPATGSYEQYF
TRBV19	.	TRBJ1-2	.	13	TGTGCCAGTAGTACCCCGGACGGCTATGGCTACACCTTC	CASSTPDGYGYTF
TRBV25-1	.	TRBJ2-1	.	13	TGTGCCAGCAGTGAATCAGTCTACAATGAGCAGTTCTTC	CASSESVYNEQFF
TRBV5-1	.	TRBJ1-2	few	12	TGCGCCAGCAGCTTCTCCGGTGATGGCTACACCTTC	CASSFSGDGYTF
TRBV18	.	TRBJ2-2	.	12	TGTGCCAGCTCACCAATTGACGGGGAGCTGTTTTTT	CASSPIDGELFF
TRBV5-8	.	TRBJ1-1	.	18	TGTGCCAGCAGCTTCTTCGGGTTGGTTAGGACCGCGGGGACTGAAGCTTTCTTT	CASSFFGLVRTAGTEAFF
TRBV28	.	TRBJ1-5	once	14	TGTGCCAGCAGTCATGCGTGGGGAAATCAGCCCCAGCATTTT	CASSHAWGNQPQHF
TRBV6-2/TRBV6-3	TRBD2	TRBJ2-1	.	15	TGTGCCAGCAGCTCACTAGCGTTCTCCTACAATGAGCAGTTCTTC	CASSSLAFSYNEQFF
TRBV5-3	TRBD2	TRBJ2-5	.	15	TGTGCCAGAAGCTTGTCGGGACTAGCACAAGAGACCCAGTACTTC	CARSLSGLAQETQYF
TRBV6-5	.	TRBJ1-1	.	13	TGTGCCAGCACCCGTAGGGCGAACACTGAAGCTTTCTTT	CASTRRANTEAFF
TRBV7-8	TRBD1	TRBJ1-1	.	14	TGTGCCAGCAGTCACAGGGGGCTGAACACTGAAGCTTTCTTT	CASSHRGLNTEAFF